This T cell receptor (beta chain) was identified in a study of OX40 agonist ivuxolimab in advanced cancers. The overall study: Patients got intravenous ivuxolimab at 0.01 to 10 mg/kg every 2 weeks.

Germline values: CDR1 GTSNPN, CDR2 SVGIG (reference sequence). CDR3 size: 13 residues. V was clipped by 4 bases and J by 6 bases; unmatched bases: 9. A remark on this clone: The antigen is undetermined.

General study results and limits: On average, CD8+ T cells showed a greater number of expanded clones than CD4+. At 0.1 to 3.0 mg/kg, CD4+ and CD8+ blood T cells expanded clonally by week 6.

Sequenced by immunoSEQ multiplex PCR; TCRdb stores in-frame clones only, minus some. The table has 39,000 or so clones, 87% seen once. It was autoimmune disease history or systemic immunosuppression that excluded patients. The sequenced sample was CD4+ or CD8+ T cells sorted from blood, obtained in a trial of the OX40 agonist ivuxolimab. The chain combines TRBV30 with TRBJ2-7; 7 positions match TRBD1. This TCR came from an adult with an advanced solid tumor such as melanoma, head and neck, liver or kidney cancer. The DNA for the CDR3 is TGTGCCTGGAAGACGACAGGGCTTTTCGAGCAGTACTTC. Translation: CAWKTTGLFEQYF.